The next 16 T cell receptor beta chains were all read from a single sample in a study of OX40 agonist ivuxolimab in advanced cancers. Data came from immunoSEQ multiplex PCR; TCRdb stores just in-frame clones and leaves some out. The sample includes about 84,000 clones, roughly 84% of them seen just once. The material was CD4+ or CD8+ T cells sorted from blood, obtained in a trial of the OX40 agonist ivuxolimab. All receptors derive from an adult with an advanced solid tumor such as melanoma, head and neck, liver or kidney cancer.

The chain links TRBV6-5 to TRBJ1-4; 8 bases are shared with TRBD1. V was clipped by 1 base and J by 10 bases; unmatched bases: 5. Germline V gives CDR1 MNHEY, CDR2 SVGAGI. The CDR3 runs to 14 residues. The CDR3 here is CASSYWPGGGKLFF. The CDR3 nucleotides are TGTGCCAGCAGTTACTGGCCAGGGGGCGGAAAACTGTTTTTT.

This sequence joins TRBV29-1 and TRBJ2-3; D gene unclear. This CDR3 region has 10 residues. Germline-derived CDR1 and CDR2 are SQVTM and ANQGSEA. V lost 6 bases and J 4 bases, leaving 5 bases between the germline ends. CDR3 sequence (DNA): TGCAGCGTCGGGCCAGATACGCAGTATTTT. Translated: CSVGPDTQYF.

This chain joins TRBV11-2 and TRBJ2-4; tentatively, D is TRBD2 (7 bases). CDR3 length: 15 residues. Germline loops: CDR1 SGHAT, CDR2 FQNNGV. V was cut by 5 bases and J by 1 base, with 12 bases left in between. CDR3 sequence: CASSPPGGAKNIQYF. In DNA form, the CDR3 reads TGTGCCAGCAGCCCGCCGGGGGGCGCCAAAAACATTCAGTACTTC.

V gene TRBV19 combines with J gene TRBJ2-3, with D perhaps matching TRBD2 (6 bases). Trimming pared 5 bases from V and 4 bases from J, leaving 19 bases between. There are 16 residues in the CDR3. Germline V CDR1 and CDR2: LNHDA, SQIVND (reference sequence). CDR3 bases: TGTGCCAGTAGTCCCTTATGGGACGGAGGGTCAGATACGCAGTATTTT. It specifies CASSPLWDGGSDTQYF.

This chain links TRBV7-9 with TRBJ1-2, with D possibly matching TRBD1 (6 bases). The germline V gene encodes CDR1 SEHNR and CDR2 FQNEAQ (reference sequence). The V and J ends lost 5 bases and 2 bases respectively, with 12 bases between them. The CDR3 length is 14 residues. CDR3 residues: CASSRDNLNYGYTF. The DNA for the CDR3 is TGTGCCAGCAGCCGGGACAACCTCAACTATGGCTACACCTTC.

The V gene is TRBV19, the J gene TRBJ2-7; TRBD2 matches 8 bases. CDR1 and CDR2 (germline): LNHDA, SQIVND (reference sequence). CDR3 length: 15 amino acids. The J segment lost 4 bases and the V segment lost 5 bases, leaving 10 bases of the junction unmatched. CDR3 coding DNA: TGTGCCAGTAGTGCGGGGGGACGGGATTTATACGAGCAGTACTTC. This sequence encodes CASSAGGRDLYEQYF.

This chain's CDR3 is CASSRTLTTNEKLFF. The DNA of the CDR3 is TGTGCCAGCAGTAGAACACTTACAACTAATGAAAAACTGTTTTTT. The V and J genes are TRBV6-1 and TRBJ1-4, with D unresolved. The CDR3 runs 15 residues. CDR1 and CDR2 from the germline V gene are MNHNS and SASEGT. The germline V and J ends were trimmed by 5 bases and 0 bases, with 10 bases remaining between them.

V and J are TRBV9 and TRBJ2-3; TRBD1 aligns across 9 bases. Trimming at V came to 3 bases and at J to 0 bases, leaving 2 bases not matched to a gene. The CDR3 extends over 15 amino acids. CDR1 and CDR2 (germline): SGDLS, YYNGEE. CDR3 bases: TGTGCCAGCAGCGGGACAGGGGCTAGCACAGATACGCAGTATTTT. The encoded protein is CASSGTGASTDTQYF.

The chain couples TRBV4-3 to TRBJ1-4; D is uncertain. CDR1 is LGHNA, CDR2 YSLEER, per germline. The V and J ends lost 7 bases and 0 bases respectively, with 12 bases between them. CDR3 length: 15 amino acids. In DNA, the CDR3 is TGCGCCAGCACGGACCGGGTACCAACTAATGAAAAACTGTTTTTT. Its protein is CASTDRVPTNEKLFF.

The gene calls are TRBV10-3 and TRBJ2-3; no clear D gene. Germline-derived CDR1 and CDR2 are ENHRY and SYGVKD. This CDR3 is 14 amino acids long. The germline V and J ends were trimmed by 0 bases and 3 bases, with 7 bases remaining between them. CDR3 sequence: CAISESSVTDTQYF. The CDR3, as DNA: TGTGCCATCAGTGAGTCAAGTGTAACAGATACGCAGTATTTT.

This chain connects TRBV29-1 to TRBJ2-4; D uncertain. The germline V and J ends were trimmed by 5 bases and 0 bases, with 8 bases remaining between them. The length of the CDR3 is 13 residues. CDR1 SQVTM and CDR2 ANQGSEA come from the germline V gene. CDR3 sequence reads: CSVQVVAKNIQYF. In nucleotides, the CDR3 is TGCAGCGTTCAGGTAGTAGCCAAAAACATTCAGTACTTC.

V and J are TRBV7-7 and TRBJ1-5; D unresolved. This CDR3 spans 13 amino acids. Germline CDR1 SSHAT, CDR2 FNYEAQ (reference sequence). V gave up 1 base and J gave up 5 bases, with 6 bases separating them. The CDR3 nucleotides read TGTGCCAGCAGCTTAGGACCGTATCAGCCCCAGCATTTT. Translation: CASSLGPYQPQHF.

The rearrangement links TRBV7-2 to TRBJ1-3; D call uncertain. The CDR3 contains 16 residues. Trimming removed 4 bases from V and 0 bases from J, with 13 bases in between. CDR1 SGHTA and CDR2 FQGNSA come from the germline V gene. The CDR3 sequence is CASSSQDLRSGNTIYF. The DNA for the CDR3 is TGTGCCAGCAGCTCCCAGGACTTACGCTCTGGAAACACCATATATTTT.

The chain carries TRBV5-1 and TRBJ2-3; TRBD1 agrees at 9 bases. CDR3 length: 15 residues. Germline V gene sequence: CDR1 SGHRS, CDR2 YFSETQ. With 4 bases clipped from V and 3 bases from J, the junction kept 6 bases outside the gene matches. The CDR3 sequence: CASSEGQGRTDTQYF. For the CDR3, the DNA is TGCGCCAGCAGCGAAGGACAGGGGCGAACAGATACGCAGTATTTT.

The chain has TRBV10-3 and TRBJ2-7; 10 nucleotides align to TRBD1. Germline values: CDR1 ENHRY, CDR2 SYGVKD. The CDR3 is 18 amino acids. Trimming at V came to 6 bases and at J to 3 bases, leaving 17 bases not matched to a gene. The CDR3 coding sequence is TGTGCCATCAGGAAGACAGGGGGCGTCGGGGGGACAAGCTACGAGCAGTACTTC. This encodes CAIRKTGGVGGTSYEQYF.

This chain joins TRBV5-6 and TRBJ1-3; tentatively, D is TRBD1 (5 bases). CDR1 SGHDT and CDR2 YYEEEE come from the germline V gene. This CDR3 has 17 amino acids. V was shortened by 0 bases and J by 0 bases, with 13 bases between the two germline ends. The DNA of the CDR3 is TGTGCCAGCAGCTTGGACGGGACCGTACCCTCTGGAAACACCATATATTTT. It encodes CASSLDGTVPSGNTIYF. Variable domain in full (rest from reference TRBV5-6 and TRBJ1-3): DAGVTQSPTHLIKTRGQQVTLRCSPKSGHDTVSWYQQALGQGPQFIFQYYEEEERQRGNFPDRFSGHQFPNYSSELNVNALLLGDSALYLCASSLDGTVPSGNTIYFGEGSWLTVV.